Only a few counts were recorded for the clone carrying this T cell receptor beta chain. What it recognizes is unknown. Constant-region reverse primers amplified full-length variable regions, followed by semi-nested Nested Universal Primer A PCR. One entry per CDR3 protein results from TCRdb running MiXCR on the 5' RACE reads. The repertoire consists of roughly 10,000 distinct CDR3 sequences, with 34% occurring once and the leading ten covering 5.6%. General observations from the study: Tumor Tregs overlapped most with tumor, then blood, naive CD4+ cells. The larger-cohort validation was restricted to a single TCR beta V-J rearrangement rather than whole repertoires.

Treg sorting used a CD4+CD25+CD127-/low gate. This sequence was found in a female donor with breast cancer. Material: Tregs sorted from blood.

CDR3: CASSYQSGGKNEKLFF. CDR3 nucleotides: TGTGCCAGCAGCTACCAATCTGGGGGGAAAAATGAAAAACTGTTTTTT. V usage is TRBV13 and J usage is TRBJ1-4, with D perhaps matching TRBD1 (5 bases). Trimming stripped 4 bases from V and 5 bases from J, with 17 bases between. In germline, CDR1 is PRHDT, CDR2 FYEKMQ (reference sequence). The CDR3 is made up of 16 amino acids.